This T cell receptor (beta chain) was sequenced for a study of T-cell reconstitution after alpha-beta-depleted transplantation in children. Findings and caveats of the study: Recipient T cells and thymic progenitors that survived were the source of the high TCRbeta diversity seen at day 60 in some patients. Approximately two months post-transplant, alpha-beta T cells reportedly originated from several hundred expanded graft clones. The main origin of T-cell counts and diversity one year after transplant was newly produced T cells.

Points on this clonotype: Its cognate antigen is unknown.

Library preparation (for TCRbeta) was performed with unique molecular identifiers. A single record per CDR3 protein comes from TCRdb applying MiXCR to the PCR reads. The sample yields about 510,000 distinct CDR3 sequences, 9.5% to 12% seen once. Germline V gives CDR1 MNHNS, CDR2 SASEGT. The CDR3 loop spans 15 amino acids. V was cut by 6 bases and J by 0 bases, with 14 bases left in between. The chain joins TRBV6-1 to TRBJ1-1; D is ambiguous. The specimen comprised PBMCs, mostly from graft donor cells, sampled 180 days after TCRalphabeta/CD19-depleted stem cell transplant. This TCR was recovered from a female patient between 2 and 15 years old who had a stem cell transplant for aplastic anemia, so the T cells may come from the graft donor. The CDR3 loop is CASSRHSPLNTEAFF. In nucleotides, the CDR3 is TGTGCCAGCAGCAGACACAGCCCGTTGAACACTGAAGCTTTCTTT.